The 24 T cell receptor beta chains below come from one sample, sequenced in a study of T cells in Graves' hyperthyroidism and ophthalmopathy. From RNA transcripts, TCR beta CDR3 regions were amplified. First-round RT-PCR targeting the TCR CDR3 was performed with the HTBI primer set. Via MiXCR, TCRdb re-called the multiplex PCR reads, giving one row per CDR3 protein. The sample comprises 270,000 or so distinct CDR3 sequences, 25% to 30% of which are singletons, and roughly 24% rests with the top ten. Sequenced material: blood. The receptors here all came from a man aged 35 to 55 with Graves' hyperthyroidism that later progressed to Graves' ophthalmopathy.

This clonotype was counted at least ten times. The chain has TRBV5-1 and TRBJ2-2; possibly TRBD1 or TRBD2 for D (5 bases each). The germline CDR1 and CDR2 sequences are SGHRS and YFSETQ. CDR3 size: 13 residues. V was shortened by 4 bases and J by 3 bases, with 7 bases between the two germline ends. Written as DNA, the CDR3 is TGCGCCAGCAGCCGGGACGACACCGGGGAGCTGTTTTTT. Amino acid sequence: CASSRDDTGELFF.

This clonotype was seen more than once but under ten times. This chain uses TRBV7-7 with TRBJ2-7, with 14 positions matching TRBD2. CDR1 and CDR2 (germline): SSHAT, FNYEAQ (reference sequence). V was pared by 5 bases and J by 4 bases, with 25 bases of the junction left unmatched. The length of the CDR3 is 22 residues. CDR3 loop: CASSIQDRAGTSGRAWSYEQYF. In DNA, the CDR3 is TGTGCCAGCAGCATCCAGGACAGGGCCGGGACTAGCGGGAGAGCTTGGTCGTACGAGCAGTACTTC.

To note about this clonotype: A read error is possible here, since a much larger clone lies one base away. This chain joins TRBV28 and TRBJ2-2, with D perhaps matching TRBD1 (5 bases). The germline V gene has CDR1 MDHEN and CDR2 SYDVKM. The CDR3 consists of 15 residues. V dropped 1 base and J dropped 7 bases, with 13 bases sitting between them. The CDR3 loop is CASSLLRQTIGELFF. CDR3 sequence (DNA): TGTGCCAGCAGTTTATTGCGACAGACCATCGGGGAGCTGTTTTTT.

There are a few counts of this clonotype. The chain links TRBV28 to TRBJ2-5, with unresolved D. The CDR3 contains 13 residues. Between the trimmed V and J ends, which lost 3 bases and 5 bases, there was a span of 10 bases. Germline V gene lookup returns CDR1 MDHEN and CDR2 SYDVKM. The CDR3 loop is CASSLSEMETQYF. CDR3 coding DNA: TGTGCCAGCAGTTTGTCCGAGATGGAGACCCAGTACTTC.

This clonotype has at least ten counts. The genes are TRBV7-2 and TRBJ2-7; D gene ambiguous. The CDR3 is 15 amino acids. Trimming cost V 0 bases and J 0 bases, with 9 bases left between them. Germline-derived CDR1 and CDR2 are SGHTA and FQGNSA. CDR3 coding DNA: TGTGCCAGCAGCTTAGCAATCCAGAGCTCCTACGAGCAGTACTTC. Amino acids: CASSLAIQSSYEQYF.

This clonotype has at least ten counts. The CDR3 spells CASRTELGYTF. In DNA form, the CDR3 reads TGCGCCAGTAGGACGGAGTTGGGCTACACCTTC. This chain uses TRBV5-1 with TRBJ1-2; D is unclear. This CDR3 comprises 11 residues. Trimming stripped 8 bases from V and 8 bases from J, with 13 bases between. The germline gives CDR1 SGHRS, CDR2 YFSETQ.

This clonotype was seen repeatedly, ten times or more. The CDR3 region has the DNA TGTGCCTGGAGTTGGTTAGCGGGACGAGGGGAGCAGTACTTC. Encoded protein: CAWSWLAGRGEQYF. V gene TRBV30 combines with J gene TRBJ2-7; 8 positions agree with TRBD2. Germline assignment: CDR1 GTSNPN and CDR2 SVGIG (reference sequence). V gave up 2 bases and J gave up 7 bases; unmatched junction bases: 10. This CDR3 has 14 residues.

This clonotype was observed many times. The chain links TRBV29-1 to TRBJ2-7; D may be TRBD2 (6 bases). The CDR3 totals 12 residues. The ends were cut back, 6 bases at V and 6 bases at J, with 15 bases in the middle. Germline V gives CDR1 SQVTM, CDR2 ANQGSEA. The CDR3 coding sequence is TGCAGCGTCCTACTAGCAGGTCTCGAGCAGTACTTC. Residues: CSVLLAGLEQYF.

Ten or more counts support this clonotype. The chain couples TRBV9 to TRBJ2-7, with a tentative D call TRBD1 (6 bases). V was trimmed by 4 bases and J by 1 base, leaving 12 bases between them. Germline V gives CDR1 SGDLS, CDR2 YYNGEE. The CDR3 sequence is 14 residues long. The CDR3 DNA is TGTGCCAGCAGCCCGAGGGACACTTCCTACGAGCAGTACTTC. Its translation: CASSPRDTSYEQYF.

This clonotype was counted many times. The chain couples TRBV4-1 to TRBJ2-7; 10 nucleotides match TRBD2. The germline CDR1 and CDR2 sequences are MGHRA and YSYEKL. The junction had 9 bases not matched to a gene; V was cut back by 4 bases and J by 3 bases. This CDR3 is 16 amino acids long. The DNA of the CDR3 is TGCGCCAGCAGCCTTCTCCTAGCGGGAGCAAACTACGAGCAGTACTTC. It specifies CASSLLLAGANYEQYF.

This clonotype was observed many times. V gene TRBV30 combines with J gene TRBJ2-7; D is ambiguous. V lost 3 bases, J lost 6 bases, and 15 bases lay in between. Germline lookup yields CDR1 GTSNPN and CDR2 SVGIG (reference sequence). The CDR3 has 13 amino acids. Here the CDR3 DNA reads TGTGCCTGGAGCAATGGGGTAATTCTCGAGCAGTACTTC. This translates into CAWSNGVILEQYF.

This chain joins TRBV28 and TRBJ2-7; maybe TRBD1 (6 bases). Per germline, CDR1 MDHEN and CDR2 SYDVKM. This CDR3 region has 13 residues. V was pared by 7 bases and J by 4 bases, with 14 bases between. CDR3 DNA: TGTGCCAGCATGACAGGAGGAGAGTACGAGCAGTACTTC. Its protein is CASMTGGEYEQYF.

The chain has TRBV12-3 or TRBV12-4 and TRBJ1-1; 8 bases agree with TRBD1. Unmatched junction bases numbered 7, after V lost 6 bases and J lost 1 base. The CDR3 extends over 15 amino acids. Written as DNA, the CDR3 is TGTGCCAGCAGCCCGGAGGACAGGGAGAACACTGAAGCTTTCTTT. Its protein is CASSPEDRENTEAFF.

This clonotype was detected many times. The rearrangement uses TRBV5-1 and TRBJ1-2; D remains unclear. This CDR3 is built from 15 residues. Trimming cost V 0 bases and J 0 bases, with 9 bases left between them. Germline CDR1 SGHRS, CDR2 YFSETQ. CDR3 bases: TGCGCCAGCAGCTTGGCCTTTGGTACTAACTATGGCTACACCTTC. Translated: CASSLAFGTNYGYTF.

The chain uses TRBV5-1 and TRBJ2-5; no firm D call. Trimming took off 4 bases at V and 5 bases at J, with 12 bases between the two ends. The germline V gene has CDR1 SGHRS and CDR2 YFSETQ. This CDR3 is 13 amino acids long. The DNA for the CDR3 is TGCGCCAGCAGCCCCCGGGTTTGGGAGACCCAGTACTTC. This encodes CASSPRVWETQYF.

The V and J genes are TRBV20-1 and TRBJ1-1; tentative D call: TRBD1 (5 bases). Germline V gene lookup returns CDR1 DFQATT and CDR2 SNEGSKA (reference sequence). The CDR3 is 12 amino acids. Trimming removed 1 base from V and 8 bases from J, with 11 bases in between. The CDR3 DNA is TGCAGTGCTAGAGTGACAGATGGCGAAGCTTTCTTT. Protein: CSARVTDGEAFF.

The V and J genes are TRBV6-2 or TRBV6-3 and TRBJ1-1; D is uncertain. The CDR3 length is 12 residues. Germline V gene sequence: CDR1 MNHEY, CDR2 SVGEGT. Trimming took off 5 bases at V and 11 bases at J, with 15 bases between the two ends. In DNA form, the CDR3 reads TGTGCCAGCAGTCCTGGACTACAAGTGGCTTTCTTT. Its protein product is CASSPGLQVAFF.

A word on this clonotype: A read error is possible here, since a much larger clone lies one base away. The genes are TRBV5-1 and TRBJ1-2; 7 nucleotides line up with TRBD1. Losses at the gene ends were 0 bases for V and 7 bases for J; bases not matched to a gene: 3. CDR1 is SGHRS and CDR2 is YFSETQ in the germline V gene. This CDR3 has 13 residues. The CDR3 reads CASSLGDSTGYTF. The CDR3 DNA is TGCGCCAGCAGCTTGGGGGACAGTACTGGCTACACCTTC.

The rearrangement links TRBV29-1 to TRBJ2-7; D remains ambiguous. Germline assignment: CDR1 SQVTM and CDR2 ANQGSEA. Between the trimmed V and J ends, which lost 6 bases and 7 bases, there was a span of 13 bases. The length of the CDR3 is 11 residues. Here the CDR3 DNA reads TGCAGCGTCGTGCTTCGGTGGGAGCAGTACTTC. As protein: CSVVLRWEQYF.

This clonotype was picked up many times. V and J are TRBV12-3 or TRBV12-4 and TRBJ1-2, with D tentatively TRBD1 (5 bases). This CDR3 comprises 14 residues. Trimming took off 6 bases at V and 7 bases at J, with 18 bases between the two ends. The DNA for the CDR3 is TGTGCCAGCAGCCGATACCGTGGGACGGCTGGCTACACCTTC. It translates to CASSRYRGTAGYTF.

The table lists this clonotype with many counts. This sequence joins TRBV7-3 and TRBJ2-2; 8 bases are shared with TRBD2. Losses at the gene ends were 4 bases for V and 4 bases for J; bases not matched to a gene: 5. Per germline, CDR1 SGHTA and CDR2 FQGTGA. CDR3 size: 15 residues. The CDR3 nucleotides read TGTGCCAGCAGCTCGAGCGGGAGTAGCACCGGGGAGCTGTTTTTT. Amino acids: CASSSSGSSTGELFF. Full variable domain (remainder filled in from reference TRBV7-3 and TRBJ2-2): GAGVSQTPSNKVTEKGKYVELRCDPISGHTALYWYRQSLGQGPEFLIYFQGTGAADDSGLPNDRFFAVRPEGSVSTLKIQRTERGDSAVYLCASSSSGSSTGELFFGEGSRLTVL.

This clonotype was seen many times. V usage is TRBV5-1 and J usage is TRBJ2-7, with 8 bases identical to TRBD2. The CDR3 spans 16 residues. Losses at the gene ends were 2 bases for V and 5 bases for J; bases not matched to a gene: 12. CDR1 and CDR2 (germline): SGHRS, YFSETQ. The CDR3 sequence: CASSFTTGGPLNEQYF. The CDR3 DNA reads as TGCGCCAGCAGCTTTACGACGGGAGGGCCTTTGAACGAGCAGTACTTC.

This clonotype was counted at least ten times. The chain is built from TRBV12-3 or TRBV12-4 and TRBJ1-5, with unresolved D. There are 14 residues in the CDR3. V was trimmed by 6 bases and J by 5 bases, leaving 14 bases between them. The CDR3 region is CASSHGLGDQPQHF. The CDR3 nucleotides are TGTGCCAGCAGCCATGGATTAGGCGATCAGCCCCAGCATTTT.

This clonotype was seen only once. This sequence joins TRBV18 and TRBJ2-5; D not certain. The CDR3 is 13 residues long. V dropped 3 bases and J dropped 2 bases, with 7 bases sitting between them. The germline V gene encodes CDR1 KGHSH and CDR2 LQKENI. CDR3 bases: TGTGCCAGCTCACCGAATCTTCAAGAGACCCAGTACTTC. Translated, it gives CASSPNLQETQYF.